The clone carrying this TCR beta chain was detected a few times. Its antigen is unknown. MiXCR, applied by TCRdb to the reads, yields one record per CDR3 protein. The sample holds approximately 770,000 distinct CDR3 sequences, almost 30% seen once. The data were taken from a study of T cell repertoires in cytomegalovirus infection. Overall study context: Peptides in the study included HLA-C-restricted and HLA-B-restricted CMV epitopes. Indications of both CMV infection and matching HLA type were provided by public TCR beta signatures. Study observations and caveats: Identification of carriers of CMV plus the relevant HLA was achieved through cumulative public TCR beta family frequency. Within the response measured ex vivo, HLA-C-restricted CMV-specific TCR beta clonotypes were dominant.

The V segment lost 4 bases and the J segment 6 bases; nucleotides outside the gene matches: 11. This CDR3 spans 14 amino acids. The germline CDR1 and CDR2 sequences are SQVTM and ANQGSEA. The V and J genes are TRBV29-1 and TRBJ1-1; 7 nucleotides line up with TRBD1. The clonotype originates from a human donor in good health (CMV status not recorded). Some clones in this sample may be carry-over from other donors' samples. Sequencing used cultured CD8+ T cells from PBMCs, obtained from culture after CMV antigen stimulation. CDR3 sequence: CSVASAGGFPEAFF. The CDR3 nucleotides are TGCAGCGTTGCTTCGGCAGGGGGATTCCCTGAAGCTTTCTTT.